A selection of T cell receptor beta chains follows, all from one sample in a study of CD8 T cells in Susac syndrome. TCRdb re-called the immunoSEQ multiplex PCR reads through MiXCR, storing one row per CDR3 protein. The sample lists some 160,000 distinct CDR3 sequences; roughly 96% were seen once. Material: CD8+ T cells from PBMCs. All receptors come from a human donor with multiple sclerosis. The CDR3 runs from the conserved cysteine through the conserved F or W. A D gene is named only where the DNA matches it firmly. Clone size is given for some rows only: seen once, a few or many times, or a class if the clone is expanded.

TRBJ1-2 | . | TRBV28 | . | CASSDKTRGYTF | TGTGCCAGCAGCGACAAGACACGAGGCTACACCTTC
TRBJ1-2 | . | TRBV14 | . | CASSQGAFANRGYTF | TGTGCCAGCAGCCAAGGGGCATTCGCTAATCGGGGCTACACCTTC
TRBJ1-1 | . | TRBV30 | . | CAWSVALQNTEAFF | TGTGCCTGGAGTGTAGCTTTGCAGAACACTGAAGCTTTCTTT
TRBJ1-5 | . | TRBV5-1 | . | CASSPDLGNQPQHF | TGCGCCAGCAGCCCCGACCTAGGCAATCAGCCCCAGCATTTT
TRBJ2-1 | once | TRBV27 | . | CASSFRYGGDEQFF | TGTGCCAGCAGTTTTAGGTACGGGGGTGATGAGCAGTTCTTC
TRBJ2-3 | . | TRBV27 | . | CASSPPGGPTDTQYF | TGTGCCAGCAGTCCTCCGGGGGGCCCCACAGATACGCAGTATTTT
TRBJ2-7 | once | TRBV27 | . | CASRPQGIIDEQYF | TGTGCCAGCAGGCCACAGGGTATCATCGACGAGCAGTACTTC
TRBJ1-2 | . | TRBV5-4 | . | CASMGNSYGYTF | TGTGCCAGCATGGGTAACAGCTATGGCTACACCTTC
TRBJ2-1 | . | TRBV15 | TRBD1 | CATSSGTGEVEQFF | TGTGCCACCAGCAGTGGGACAGGGGAGGTTGAGCAGTTCTTC
TRBJ1-6 | . | TRBV6-1 | . | CASSVIRGAYNSPLHF | TGTGCCAGCAGTGTGATTCGGGGTGCCTATAATTCACCCCTCCACTTT
TRBJ1-1 | . | TRBV13 | . | CASSSPQRQAPNTEAFF | TGTGCCAGCAGCTCCCCTCAACGACAGGCCCCGAACACTGAAGCTTTCTTT
TRBJ2-2 | . | TRBV29-1 | . | CSPLIAGELFF | TGCAGCCCCCTGATCGCCGGGGAGCTGTTTTTT
TRBJ1-1 | . | TRBV7-6 | . | CASSLAIPLNTEAFF | TGTGCCAGCAGCTTAGCGATCCCCTTGAACACTGAAGCTTTCTTT
TRBJ1-1 | once | TRBV27 | . | CASSLGTGSSEAFF | TGTGCCAGCAGTTTAGGGACGGGATCGTCTGAAGCTTTCTTT
TRBJ1-1 | . | TRBV5-1 | . | CASSSLPGLRNTEAFF | TGCGCCAGCAGCTCACTACCGGGACTCCGGAACACTGAAGCTTTCTTT
TRBJ2-3 | . | TRBV14 | TRBD2 | CASSQRGVPSTDTQYF | TGTGCCAGCAGCCAACGGGGGGTCCCTAGCACAGATACGCAGTATTTT
TRBJ1-1 | . | TRBV29-1 | . | CSVPLTYKNTEAFF | TGCAGCGTGCCCTTGACATACAAAAACACTGAAGCTTTCTTT
TRBJ2-5 | . | TRBV7-3 | . | CASSFGVRETQYF | TGTGCCAGCAGCTTCGGCGTACGAGAGACCCAGTACTTC
TRBJ1-1 | . | TRBV2 | . | CASSEGLFEAFF | TGTGCCAGCAGTGAGGGGTTGTTTGAAGCTTTCTTT
TRBJ2-7 | . | TRBV20-1 | . | CSAREDRTAYEQYF | TGCAGTGCTAGAGAAGACAGGACCGCCTACGAGCAGTACTTC
TRBJ2-5 | . | TRBV24-1 | . | CATSDLPERNVLKTQYF | TGTGCCACCAGTGATTTGCCAGAGAGGAACGTTTTGAAGACCCAGTACTTC
TRBJ1-1 | . | TRBV5-1 | . | CASSWGGSTEAFF | TGCGCCAGCAGCTGGGGGGGTTCCACTGAAGCTTTCTTT
TRBJ1-1 | . | TRBV5-6 | TRBD1 | CASSFAQGGTEAFF | TGTGCCAGCAGCTTTGCACAGGGGGGGACTGAAGCTTTCTTT
TRBJ2-7 | . | TRBV5-4 | . | CASSSEILYEQYF | TGTGCCAGCAGCTCGGAAATTCTCTACGAGCAGTACTTC
TRBJ2-1 | . | TRBV6-6 | . | CASSPGGSYNEQFF | TGTGCCAGCAGTCCCGGTGGATCCTACAATGAGCAGTTCTTC
TRBJ2-7 | once | TRBV28 | TRBD1 | CASIGGHGYEQYF | TGTGCCAGCATAGGGGGCCACGGCTACGAGCAGTACTTC
TRBJ2-7 | . | TRBV19 | . | CASSTGADSDYEQYF | TGTGCCAGTAGTACCGGGGCGGATAGCGACTACGAGCAGTACTTC
TRBJ2-1 | . | TRBV25-1 | TRBD2 | CASSEYGLAGGDNEQFF | TGTGCCAGCAGTGAATATGGACTAGCGGGGGGAGACAATGAGCAGTTCTTC